This entry lists 20 T cell receptor beta chains sequenced from one sample in a study of T cell repertoires in cytomegalovirus infection. TCRdb analysed the reads with MiXCR anew, one entry per CDR3 protein. The sample yields about 740,000 distinct CDR3 sequences, roughly a third seen once. Specimen: PBMCs. Receptor source: a human donor in good health (CMV status not recorded). Some clones in this sample may be carry-over from other donors' samples.

This clonotype was observed many times. J is TRBJ2-1 and V is TRBV7-2; tentatively, D is TRBD2 (6 bases). The CDR3 sequence is 14 residues long. Germline V lookup: CDR1 SGHTA, CDR2 FQGNSA. Trimming pared 5 bases from V and 6 bases from J, leaving 14 bases between. CDR3 loop: CASSPGLLANEQFF. The CDR3 region has the DNA TGTGCCAGCAGCCCCGGGCTACTAGCCAATGAGCAGTTCTTC.

The V call is TRBV12-3 or TRBV12-4, the J call TRBJ2-3; D possibly corresponds to TRBD2 (5 bases). V was shortened by 7 bases and J by 0 bases, with 11 bases between the two germline ends. The CDR3 consists of 14 residues. CDR3 sequence: CASTRTGSTDTQYF. In DNA, the CDR3 is TGTGCCAGCACCCGAACGGGGAGCACAGATACGCAGTATTTT.

The gene calls are TRBV12-3 or TRBV12-4 and TRBJ1-1; TRBD1 is a possible D gene (6 bases). Trimming left V 3 bases short and J 5 bases short, with 22 bases between. The CDR3 length is 17 residues. The CDR3 nucleotides read TGTGCCAGCAGTTTGGTGGGGGGGCGAGGGTCGAGAACTGAAGCTTTCTTT. It yields the protein CASSLVGGRGSRTEAFF.

V is TRBV29-1 and J is TRBJ2-5; no firm D call. The V gene's germline CDR1 is SQVTM and CDR2 ANQGSEA. The ends were cut back, 6 bases at V and 3 bases at J, with 11 bases in the middle. The CDR3 totals 12 residues. CDR3: CSVRQGKETQYF. In DNA form, the CDR3 reads TGCAGCGTCCGACAAGGGAAAGAGACCCAGTACTTC.

This chain links TRBV3-1 with TRBJ1-2; a weak D match, TRBD1 (6 bases). From germline, CDR1 is LGHDT and CDR2 YNNKEL (reference sequence). Trimming pared 3 bases from V and 3 bases from J, leaving 14 bases between. The CDR3 consists of 15 residues. As DNA, the CDR3 is TGTGCCAGCAGCCACAACGACAGGCCAGACTATGGCTACACCTTC. Its translation is CASSHNDRPDYGYTF. The whole variable domain, filled in from reference TRBV3-1 and TRBJ1-2, reads DTAVSQTPKYLVTQMGNDKSIKCEQNLGHDTMYWYKQDSKKFLKIMFSYNNKELIINETVPNRFSPKSPDKAHLNLHINSLELGDSAVYFCASSHNDRPDYGYTFGSGTRLTVV.

DNA of the CDR3: TGTGCCACCCGGTGGGGGGCGGTTGAAGCTTTCTTT. Protein product: CATRWGAVEAFF. The chain couples TRBV28 to TRBJ1-1, with TRBD1 as a possible D gene (6 bases). The V gene lost 10 bases and the J gene lost 7 bases, with 16 bases spanning the gap. This CDR3 spans 12 amino acids. Germline V gives CDR1 MDHEN, CDR2 SYDVKM.

This clonotype was counted at least ten times. This sequence joins TRBV7-2 and TRBJ2-3; maybe TRBD2 (5 bases). Looked up from germline, CDR1 is SGHTA and CDR2 is FQGNSA. The ends were cut back, 5 bases at V and 0 bases at J, with 6 bases in the middle. The CDR3 is made up of 13 amino acids. In nucleotides, the CDR3 is TGTGCCAGCAGCCGGGGTAGCACAGATACGCAGTATTTT. Its protein is CASSRGSTDTQYF.

This clonotype was picked up many times. V and J are TRBV7-6 and TRBJ2-7; D unresolved. There are 14 residues in the CDR3. The germline gives CDR1 SGHVS, CDR2 FNYEAQ. Trimming stripped 5 bases from V and 6 bases from J, with 17 bases between. In DNA form, the CDR3 reads TGTGCCAGCAGCCACACACAGTCTGGGTCCGAGCAGTACTTC. It is translated as CASSHTQSGSEQYF.

This clonotype was detected once. The chain joins TRBV7-4 to TRBJ2-2; D gene unclear. The CDR3 is 15 amino acids. Trimming took 4 bases from V and 4 from J, leaving 13 bases between them. The V gene's germline CDR1 is SGHVT and CDR2 SQSDAQ. CDR3 in DNA: TGTGCCAGCAGCTACGTGGGATTGTGCACCGGGGAGCTGTTTTTT. Translated: CASSYVGLCTGELFF.

The chain recombines TRBV2 with TRBJ2-7, with D unresolved. CDR1 is SNHLY and CDR2 is FYNNEI in the germline V gene. There are 14 residues in the CDR3. V was shortened by 6 bases and J by 0 bases, with 12 bases between the two germline ends. CDR3 nucleotides: TGTGCCAGCAGGCCCGGGTCGAACTCCTACGAGCAGTACTTC. Amino acids: CASRPGSNSYEQYF.

The gene calls are TRBV7-2 and TRBJ2-1; TRBD1 matches 12 bases. Germline V gene sequence: CDR1 SGHTA, CDR2 FQGNSA. The CDR3 loop spans 18 amino acids. V was pared by 5 bases and J by 7 bases, with 15 bases of the junction left unmatched. The CDR3 region is CASSPSGTGGARRNEQFF. The CDR3 DNA sequence: TGTGCCAGCAGCCCCTCCGGGACAGGGGGCGCGAGACGGAATGAGCAGTTCTTC.

This clonotype was detected ten times or more. The chain carries TRBV7-2 and TRBJ1-2, with a weak D call TRBD1 (5 bases). The CDR3 runs 17 residues. V was pared by 6 bases and J by 0 bases, with 20 bases between. Germline CDR1 SGHTA, CDR2 FQGNSA. The CDR3 DNA sequence: TGTGCCAGCAGGTCGATTGGCGTCGGGGCGCCTAACTATGGCTACACCTTC. It specifies CASRSIGVGAPNYGYTF.

The chain joins TRBV19 to TRBJ2-1; 15 nucleotides align to TRBD2. There are 16 residues in the CDR3. V was pared by 7 bases and J by 7 bases, with 8 bases of the junction left unmatched. Germline V gene lookup returns CDR1 LNHDA and CDR2 SQIVND (reference sequence). CDR3 loop: CASIGPGLAGGNEQFF. The CDR3 nucleotides are TGTGCCAGTATAGGCCCGGGACTAGCGGGAGGTAATGAGCAGTTCTTC.

The sample holds a few counts of this clonotype. The rearrangement joins TRBV7-6 to TRBJ2-3; D perhaps matches TRBD1 (6 bases). Germline V lookup: CDR1 SGHVS, CDR2 FNYEAQ. Trimming removed 3 bases from V and 4 bases from J, with 17 bases in between. This CDR3 region has 16 residues. DNA of the CDR3: TGTGCCAGCAGCTTGGGTCAGGGGTTTAGTGCAGATACGCAGTATTTT. Amino acid sequence: CASSLGQGFSADTQYF.

In regard to this clonotype: Lacking the conserved final phenylalanine or tryptophan, this CDR3 likely reflects a read error. V and J are TRBV4-2 and TRBJ2-1, with 7 bases fitting TRBD2. This CDR3 region has 16 residues. V lost 4 bases, J lost 4 bases, and 10 bases stayed unmatched. Germline loops: CDR1 LGHNA, CDR2 YNFKEQ. DNA of the CDR3: TGTGCCAGCAGCCTAGAGCCAGCGGGAAGTTACAATGAGCAGTTCTTA. Amino acid sequence: CASSLEPAGSYNEQFL.

The CDR3: CASSEDSGYTDTQYF. The DNA of the CDR3 is TGTGCCAGCAGCGAGGACAGTGGTTACACAGATACGCAGTATTTT. This rearrangement joins TRBV9 to TRBJ2-3; possible D gene TRBD1, 6 bases. The CDR3 runs 15 residues. V was pared by 3 bases and J by 2 bases, with 13 bases between. Germline assignment: CDR1 SGDLS and CDR2 YYNGEE.

Comment on this clonotype: One junction end does not reproduce the germline sequence, and a read error may be involved. J is TRBJ2-1 and V is TRBV7-2, with 12 bases aligning to TRBD2. Germline values: CDR1 SGHTA, CDR2 FQGNSA. The CDR3 has 18 residues. CDR3 in DNA: TGTGCCAGCAGCTTAGTATCTAGCGGGGGGGGTTCCTACAAGGAGCAGTTCTTC. As protein: CASSLVSSGGGSYKEQFF.

The V and J genes are TRBV7-9 and TRBJ1-3, with no clear D. Trimming took off 5 bases at V and 5 bases at J, with 16 bases between the two ends. Germline loops: CDR1 SEHNR, CDR2 FQNEAQ (reference sequence). This CDR3 comprises 15 residues. The CDR3 is CASSAPRRTRNTIYF. CDR3 nucleotides: TGTGCCAGCAGCGCTCCCCGGCGGACTCGAAACACCATATATTTT.

J is TRBJ1-6 and V is TRBV19, with 7 bases aligning to TRBD1. The CDR3 runs 15 residues. With 6 bases clipped from V and 13 bases from J, the junction kept 15 bases outside the gene matches. CDR1 LNHDA and CDR2 SQIVND come from the germline V gene (reference sequence). CDR3 DNA sequence: TGTGCCAGTAGCCCACCCGGGACAGCCGACTATCCCCTCCACTTT. Its translation: CASSPPGTADYPLHF.

This clonotype appeared a few times. This chain connects TRBV5-6 to TRBJ1-1; 7 bases are shared with TRBD1. Looked up from germline, CDR1 is SGHDT and CDR2 is YYEEEE. The CDR3 sequence is 17 residues long. Losses at the gene ends were 6 bases for V and 5 bases for J; bases not matched to a gene: 19. CDR3 region: CASTPAGGGSTKTEAFF. The CDR3 DNA reads as TGTGCCAGCACTCCGGCGGGAGGGGGCTCGACTAAGACTGAAGCTTTCTTT.